This record covers a single T cell receptor beta chain. The antigen is unknown. These data originate in a study of cytotoxic CD8 clonotypes in ibrutinib-treated CLL. The overall study: The response samples were taken once patients had been treated for a median of about 12 months, range 6 to 36.

Libraries were prepared by immunoSEQ multiplex PCR; TCRdb keeps only in-frame clonotypes and omits some of them. This repertoire shows roughly 63,000 clones, approximately 54% found once; its top ten account for 14% to 15%. From germline, CDR1 is SGHVT and CDR2 SQSDAQ. The CDR3 has 17 amino acids. With 6 bases removed from V and 3 bases from J, the gap between germline ends came to 21 bases. As input for TCR beta libraries, around 2.1 micrograms of genomic DNA came from cryopreserved PBMCs. The study, taken as a whole, reports: Upon ibrutinib response clonality rose, and upon progression it fell back toward baseline. Rare overall, public clonotypes shrank or held steady under therapy.

Sequences were derived from PBMCs, sampled after 12 months of ibrutinib treatment. This TCR was sampled from a human donor with chronic lymphocytic leukemia. The rearrangement uses TRBV7-4 and TRBJ1-5, with D uncertain. CDR3: CASRNRPLGQNNQPQHF. CDR3 DNA: TGTGCCAGCAGAAATAGGCCCCTCGGGCAAAACAATCAGCCCCAGCATTTT.